The 26 T cell receptor beta chains below were found in one sample sequenced in a study of chemoradiotherapy in HPV16-positive cancers (dated by TCRdb to between 2021 and 2024). Libraries were constructed by the immunoSEQ multiplex PCR assay. Sourced from immuneACCESS, this table was stored by TCRdb with only in-frame sequences that have V and J called. A share of the clones is absent; for the studies checked, an unresolved V gene accounts for under half, and the remainder has no known explanation. The sample yields about 12,000 clones; about two thirds were counted once. The top ten clones comprise more than 7.5% of the sample. Sample collection occurred from a patient who underwent chemoradiotherapy. The source is a human donor with HPV-associated anogenital cancer.

This clone showed up just a few times. The rearrangement links TRBV7-8 to TRBJ2-5; 9 bases match TRBD2. Germline V CDR1 and CDR2: SGHVS, FQNEAQ. Trimming at V came to 6 bases and at J to 7 bases, leaving 9 bases not matched to a gene. The CDR3 is 14 amino acids. Written as DNA, the CDR3 is TGTGCCAGCAGTCAGCCGGGACTAGCTACGACCCAGTACTTC. This gives the protein CASSQPGLATTQYF.

The chain is built from TRBV2 and TRBJ2-1; D is perhaps TRBD1 (6 bases). CDR1 SNHLY and CDR2 FYNNEI come from the germline V gene. V was shortened by 7 bases and J by 3 bases, with 10 bases between the two germline ends. The CDR3 consists of 13 residues. CDR3 in DNA: TGTGCCAGCAAAAGGGGGTACTACAATGAGCAGTTCTTC. This translates into CASKRGYYNEQFF.

This rearrangement joins TRBV28 to TRBJ2-2; unclear D gene. CDR1 and CDR2 from the germline V gene are MDHEN and SYDVKM. V was pared by 8 bases and J by 10 bases, with 11 bases between. The CDR3 extends over 11 amino acids. The CDR3 loop is CASLGEVELFF. The CDR3 DNA sequence: TGTGCCAGCCTGGGCGAGGTGGAGCTGTTTTTT.

The chain couples TRBV19 to TRBJ2-1; no clear D gene. The CDR3 extends over 12 amino acids. V gave up 3 bases and J gave up 9 bases, with 9 bases separating them. Looked up from germline, CDR1 is LNHDA and CDR2 is SQIVND (reference sequence). In nucleotides, the CDR3 is TGTGCCAGTAGTATTTCCGGTCTTGAGCAGTTCTTC. Its protein is CASSISGLEQFF.

The chain carries TRBV7-8 and TRBJ2-7; the D is unclear. CDR1 is SGHVS and CDR2 is FQNEAQ in the germline V gene. Trimming cost V 1 base and J 1 base, with 11 bases left between them. The CDR3 sequence is 15 residues long. The CDR3 here is CASSLVPAESYEQYF. In DNA form, the CDR3 reads TGTGCCAGCAGCTTAGTCCCCGCAGAGTCCTACGAGCAGTACTTC.

J is TRBJ1-1 and V is TRBV5-8; 7 bases are shared with TRBD1. Losses at the gene ends were 4 bases for V and 3 bases for J; bases not matched to a gene: 3. The CDR3 is 13 residues long. Germline CDR1 reads SGHTS; CDR2 reads YDEGEE. The CDR3 DNA follows: TGTGCCAGCAGCACGCAGGGGGACACTGAAGCTTTCTTT. Amino acid sequence: CASSTQGDTEAFF. The complete variable domain, with remaining parts taken from reference TRBV5-8 and TRBJ1-1, reads EAGVTQSPTHLIKTRGQQATLRCSPISGHTSVYWYQQALGLGLQFLLWYDEGEERNRGNFPPRFSGRQFPNYSSELNVNALELEDSALYLCASSTQGDTEAFFGQGTRLTVV.

J is TRBJ2-1 and V is TRBV5-6; D not resolved. This CDR3 spans 11 amino acids. The V gene lost 0 bases and the J gene lost 9 bases, with 4 bases spanning the gap. Looked up from germline, CDR1 is SGHDT and CDR2 is YYEEEE. CDR3 region: CASSLDREQFF. CDR3 DNA sequence: TGTGCCAGCAGCTTGGACCGTGAGCAGTTCTTC.

The chain links TRBV9 to TRBJ1-2, with TRBD1 matching 12 bases. The CDR3 covers 15 residues. V was pared by 0 bases and J by 8 bases, with 5 bases of the junction left unmatched. Germline CDR1 is SGDLS and CDR2 is YYNGEE. The CDR3 reads CASSVVGTGGWGYTF. CDR3 nucleotide sequence: TGTGCCAGCAGCGTAGTCGGGACAGGGGGCTGGGGCTACACCTTC.

V usage is TRBV4-1 and J usage is TRBJ1-2; the D gene is possibly TRBD1 (5 bases). The ends were cut back, 0 bases at V and 8 bases at J, with 16 bases in the middle. The CDR3 has 15 amino acids. CDR1 is MGHRA, CDR2 YSYEKL, per germline. The CDR3, as DNA: TGCGCCAGCAGCCAAGATTGGGGGGTCCGGGAGGGCTACACCTTC. Translation gives CASSQDWGVREGYTF.

CDR3 coding DNA: TGTGCCAGCAGCTTGGCCATGGTAGCGGGGGACTCGCAGTTCTTC. Protein: CASSLAMVAGDSQFF. The J gene is TRBJ2-1, the V gene TRBV5-4, with 9 bases aligning to TRBD2. The CDR3 is 15 amino acids. Per the germline V gene, CDR1 is SGHNT and CDR2 is YYREEE (reference sequence). The ends lost 0 bases at V and 12 bases at J; junction bases unmatched: 10.

Only a few counts were recorded for this clone. The chain links TRBV28 to TRBJ2-1; 9 bases map to TRBD1. Trimming cost V 6 bases and J 9 bases; bases outside gene matches: 15. CDR3 length equals 16 residues. Germline CDR1 MDHEN, CDR2 SYDVKM. CDR3 sequence: CASSFRTGTGLTEQFF. For the CDR3, the DNA is TGTGCCAGCAGCTTCCGAACCGGGACAGGGCTCACTGAGCAGTTCTTC.

The chain uses TRBV7-9 and TRBJ2-1; no definite D call. V lost 6 bases, J lost 8 bases, and 20 bases lay in between. The CDR3 is 15 residues long. Germline V lookup: CDR1 SEHNR, CDR2 FQNEAQ (reference sequence). The CDR3 sequence is CASSYPGSRSDEQFF. The CDR3 coding sequence is TGTGCCAGCAGTTATCCCGGATCCCGCTCCGATGAGCAGTTCTTC.

The chain combines TRBV11-2 with TRBJ2-5; D unclear. The CDR3 runs 17 residues. V shed 5 bases and J shed 1 base, with 20 bases lying between them. In germline, CDR1 is SGHAT, CDR2 FQNNGV. CDR3 sequence reads: CASSAGPSVFPQETQYF. The CDR3 region has the DNA TGTGCCAGCAGCGCAGGTCCGTCGGTGTTCCCCCAAGAGACCCAGTACTTC. The full variable domain, rest sourced from reference TRBV11-2 and TRBJ2-5, is EAGVAQSPRYKIIEKRQSVAFWCNPISGHATLYWYQQILGQGPKLLIQFQNNGVVDDSQLPKDRFSAERLKGVDSTLKIQPAKLEDSAVYLCASSAGPSVFPQETQYFGPGTRLLVL.

The rearrangement uses TRBV9 and TRBJ1-1; the D gene is possibly TRBD1 (6 bases). The CDR3 contains 15 residues. Germline CDR1 and CDR2: SGDLS and YYNGEE. The V end lost 0 bases, the J end lost 1 base, and 10 bases lay between the germline ends. CDR3 amino acids: CASSVGGQTNTEAFF. CDR3 DNA sequence: TGTGCCAGCAGCGTAGGCGGACAGACGAACACTGAAGCTTTCTTT.

The V and J genes are TRBV7-3 and TRBJ2-5, with D possibly TRBD1 on 6 matching bases. Trimming left V 5 bases short and J 5 bases short, with 18 bases between. Germline V gives CDR1 SGHTA, CDR2 FQGTGA. The CDR3 contains 15 residues. CDR3 sequence: CASSPGTSRQETQYF. CDR3 nucleotide sequence: TGTGCCAGCAGCCCTGGGACAAGCCGTCAGGAGACCCAGTACTTC.

The J gene is TRBJ1-1, the V gene TRBV27; TRBD1 agrees at 9 bases. With 5 bases clipped from V and 4 bases from J, the junction kept 11 bases outside the gene matches. Germline V gene lookup returns CDR1 MNHEY and CDR2 SMNVEV (reference sequence). The CDR3 contains 16 residues. CDR3 DNA sequence: TGTGCCAGCAGTCCCCCACAGGGGGCATGGAGCACTGAAGCTTTCTTT. The encoded protein is CASSPPQGAWSTEAFF.

This chain links TRBV6-1 with TRBJ2-7; 7 bases agree with TRBD2. From germline, CDR1 is MNHNS and CDR2 SASEGT. After removal of 1 base from V and 3 bases from J, the junction contained 6 bases not matched to a gene. This CDR3 region has 15 residues. The CDR3 DNA reads TGTGCCAGCAGTGAAGGTGGGGGGGGAAACTACGAGCAGTACTTC. Its protein is CASSEGGGGNYEQYF.

This clone was observed a handful of times. CDR3: CASSLPLGGYTF. CDR3 sequence (DNA): TGTGCCAGCAGCTTACCTTTAGGTGGCTACACCTTC. The V call is TRBV7-9, the J call TRBJ1-2; D ambiguous. Deletions cut 2 bases from V and 7 bases from J, with 8 bases between. This CDR3 comprises 12 residues. The germline gives CDR1 SEHNR, CDR2 FQNEAQ (reference sequence). Based on the CDR3 plus reference TRBV7-9 and TRBJ1-2, the full variable domain is DTGVSQNPRHKITKRGQNVTFRCDPISEHNRLYWYRQTLGQGPEFLTYFQNEAQLEKSRLLSDRFSAERPKGSFSTLEIQRTEQGDSAMYLCASSLPLGGYTFGSGTRLTVV.

V usage is TRBV10-2 and J usage is TRBJ2-1, with D possibly called TRBD1 or TRBD2 (5 bases each). The CDR3 sequence is 14 residues long. V gave up 7 bases and J gave up 6 bases, with 16 bases separating them. The germline V gene encodes CDR1 WSHSY and CDR2 SAAADI. The CDR3 is CASTPVTRGNEQFF. DNA of the CDR3: TGCGCCAGCACCCCCGTTACTAGGGGCAATGAGCAGTTCTTC.

This rearrangement joins TRBV7-6 to TRBJ1-2; TRBD1 aligns across 7 bases. This CDR3 has 15 amino acids. Losses at the gene ends were 2 bases for V and 7 bases for J; bases not matched to a gene: 10. Germline V gene lookup returns CDR1 SGHVS and CDR2 FNYEAQ. In DNA form, the CDR3 reads TGTGCCAGCAGCTTAACCCCGGAGGGGGCGCTTGGCTACACCTTC. It codes for CASSLTPEGALGYTF.

The V and J genes are TRBV10-3 and TRBJ1-1, with D uncertain. The length of the CDR3 is 13 residues. The germline gives CDR1 ENHRY, CDR2 SYGVKD. V lost 7 bases and J 0 bases, leaving 9 bases between the germline ends. CDR3 sequence reads: CAINEQLNTEAFF. The CDR3 nucleotides read TGTGCCATCAACGAGCAGTTGAACACTGAAGCTTTCTTT.

The chain uses TRBV29-1 and TRBJ2-5; D unclear. In germline, CDR1 is SQVTM, CDR2 ANQGSEA. The V end was cut by 8 bases, the J end by 5 bases, with 15 bases between. This CDR3 contains 12 residues. CDR3 in DNA: TGCAGCACTGACCGGTCCCCGGAGACCCAGTACTTC. It translates to CSTDRSPETQYF. Filled out from reference TRBV29-1 and TRBJ2-5, the complete variable domain reads SAVISQKPSRDICQRGTSLTIQCQVDSQVTMMFWYRQQPGQSLTLIATANQGSEATYESGFVIDKFPISRPNLTFSTLTVSNMSPEDSSIYLCSTDRSPETQYFGPGTRLLVL.

The sample holds one count of this clone. This sequence joins TRBV14 and TRBJ1-4, with unresolved D. CDR1 and CDR2 (germline): SGHDN, FVKESK. Deletions cut 3 bases from V and 3 bases from J, with 14 bases between. The CDR3 loop spans 16 amino acids. The CDR3 sequence is CASSHQTGLANEKLFF. Written as DNA, the CDR3 is TGTGCCAGCAGCCACCAAACCGGGTTAGCTAATGAAAAACTGTTTTTT.

The chain employs TRBV28 and TRBJ2-1; tentative D call: TRBD1 (5 bases). The V end was cut by 5 bases, the J end by 11 bases, with 10 bases between. Germline V gene data show CDR1 as MDHEN and CDR2 as SYDVKM. The CDR3 contains 11 residues. CDR3 coding DNA: TGTGCCAGCAGTCCCTTGGACAAGCAGTTCTTC. It yields the protein CASSPLDKQFF.

The V gene is TRBV20-1, the J gene TRBJ2-1; maybe TRBD2 (6 bases). Germline V gene lookup returns CDR1 DFQATT and CDR2 SNEGSKA (reference sequence). Trimming took off 5 bases at V and 7 bases at J, with 9 bases between the two ends. There are 11 residues in the CDR3. CDR3 in amino acids: CSAGGRNEQFF. CDR3 in DNA: TGCAGTGCTGGTGGGAGGAATGAGCAGTTCTTC.

There are a few counts of this clone. The V call is TRBV30, the J call TRBJ2-7, with 7 bases lining up with TRBD2. The CDR3 is 14 residues long. J lost 7 bases, V lost 3 bases, and 12 bases had no gene match. The germline CDR1 and CDR2 sequences are GTSNPN and SVGIG (reference sequence). The CDR3 DNA reads TGTGCCTGGAGCGACGTTCTAGCGGTGGGGGAGCAGTACTTC. Protein product: CAWSDVLAVGEQYF.